Below, 5 T cell receptor beta chains from the same sample are listed, as sequenced in a study of shared clonotypes between healthy human individuals. Clones were read by immunoSEQ multiplex PCR, and TCRdb kept only the in-frame ones, dropping some. The sample lists under 2,500,000 clones, under 97% seen once, with 0.1% to 0.15% in the top ten. The sample comprised naive CD4+ T cells sorted from blood. Subset described: CD45RA+ positively selected. The receptors were gathered from a man aged 18-30 years in good health.

In regard to this clone: Different DNA sequences within this sample yield the same CDR3. The genes are TRBV5-4 and TRBJ2-2, with no clear D. CDR1 is SGHNT, CDR2 YYREEE, per germline (reference sequence). The length of the CDR3 is 13 residues. With 0 bases removed from V and 5 bases from J, the gap between germline ends came to 5 bases. CDR3 residues: CASSLGRTGELFF. CDR3 in DNA: TGTGCCAGCAGCTTGGGACGAACCGGGGAGCTGTTTTTT.

The rearrangement joins TRBV27 to TRBJ2-7, with D possibly matching TRBD1 (6 bases). The CDR3 length is 14 residues. The V gene lost 8 bases and the J gene lost 5 bases, with 19 bases spanning the gap. From germline, CDR1 is MNHEY and CDR2 SMNVEV (reference sequence). CDR3 in DNA: TGTGCCAGCGGGAACAGGGTTGGTGTTGACGAGCAGTACTTC. Amino acids: CASGNRVGVDEQYF.

The chain recombines TRBV5-1 with TRBJ2-3, with TRBD2 as a possible D gene (6 bases). Per the germline V gene, CDR1 is SGHRS and CDR2 is YFSETQ. This CDR3 contains 14 residues. Trimming left V 5 bases short and J 2 bases short, with 12 bases between. The CDR3 loop reads CASRLAEITDTQYF. CDR3 bases: TGCGCCAGCAGATTAGCGGAAATCACAGATACGCAGTATTTT.

The chain joins TRBV30 to TRBJ2-7; no reliable D call. The germline V and J ends were trimmed by 1 base and 1 base, with 17 bases remaining between them. Germline-derived CDR1 and CDR2 are GTSNPN and SVGIG (reference sequence). The CDR3 consists of 16 residues. CDR3 DNA sequence: TGTGCCTGGAGTGGCCCAGATGTAGGGTTTTCCTACGAGCAGTACTTC. Encoded protein: CAWSGPDVGFSYEQYF.

Details on this clone: Other DNA sequences within the sample encode an identical CDR3. The gene calls are TRBV10-3 and TRBJ2-5; D ambiguous. The germline V gene has CDR1 ENHRY and CDR2 SYGVKD. V lost 0 bases and J lost 1, with 6 bases in between. The CDR3 is 14 residues long. In DNA form, the CDR3 reads TGTGCCATCAGTGAGTCTGGGCCCCAAGAGACCCAGTACTTC. Protein sequence: CAISESGPQETQYF.